Listed here are 23 T cell receptor beta chains from one sample, sequenced in a study of T-cell reconstitution after alpha-beta-depleted transplantation in children. It was with unique molecular identifiers that the TCRbeta library was prepared. TCRdb reprocessed the PCR reads with MiXCR, giving one entry per CDR3 protein. The sample yields some 490,000 distinct CDR3 sequences, around 13% seen once. The specimen comprised PBMCs from the stem cell graft donor, sampled from the stem cell graft. The source of these receptors is a human donor who donated a stem cell graft to a child with combined immunodeficiency.

This chain joins TRBV5-1 and TRBJ1-5; D gene unclear. The CDR3 length is 15 residues. CDR1 and CDR2 (germline): SGHRS, YFSETQ. V dropped 0 bases and J dropped 4 bases, with 11 bases sitting between them. The CDR3 protein is CASSLDAGRNQPQHF. In DNA form, the CDR3 reads TGCGCCAGCAGCTTGGACGCAGGTCGGAATCAGCCCCAGCATTTT.

In this sample, this clonotype turned up a few times. The rearrangement uses TRBV7-8 and TRBJ2-6, with D possibly being TRBD1 (6 bases). V lost 1 base and J lost 4, with 11 bases in between. CDR1 is SGHVS and CDR2 is FQNEAQ in the germline V gene. The CDR3 loop spans 16 amino acids. The CDR3 DNA follows: TGTGCCAGCAGCTTAGACAGGGTATGGGGGGCCAACGTCCTGACTTTC. It translates to CASSLDRVWGANVLTF.

This chain uses TRBV5-1 with TRBJ2-7; D unclear. Germline CDR1 SGHRS, CDR2 YFSETQ. The CDR3 loop spans 16 amino acids. V was cut by 0 bases and J by 0 bases, with 13 bases left in between. The CDR3 sequence is CASSLVPGVDSYEQYF. CDR3 in DNA: TGCGCCAGCAGCTTGGTTCCCGGAGTAGACTCCTACGAGCAGTACTTC.

This clonotype was seen repeatedly, ten times or more. The chain uses TRBV12-3 or TRBV12-4 and TRBJ2-5; D is unclear. The CDR3 is made up of 15 amino acids. Trimming left V 4 bases short and J 5 bases short, with 17 bases between. This CDR3 reads CASSSPDTLGETQYF. CDR3 nucleotides: TGTGCCAGCAGTTCCCCTGACACCCTCGGGGAGACCCAGTACTTC.

This clonotype was counted many times. The CDR3: CASSYSAVRQFTYEQYF. CDR3 coding DNA: TGTGCCAGCAGTTACTCCGCCGTAAGACAGTTTACCTACGAGCAGTACTTC. The chain links TRBV6-5 to TRBJ2-7, with D possibly matching TRBD1 (5 bases). This CDR3 has 17 residues. Trimming left V 0 bases short and J 2 bases short, with 17 bases between. The germline V gene has CDR1 MNHEY and CDR2 SVGAGI.

This chain joins TRBV15 and TRBJ2-2; D may be TRBD1 or TRBD2 (6 bases each). V was shortened by 0 bases and J by 0 bases, with 14 bases between the two germline ends. Germline CDR1 LNHNV, CDR2 YYDKDF (reference sequence). This CDR3 has 18 residues. The CDR3 spells CATSRDARRDTNTGELFF. CDR3 DNA: TGTGCCACCAGCAGAGATGCGCGGCGGGACACGAACACCGGGGAGCTGTTTTTT.

The V gene is TRBV24-1, the J gene TRBJ2-1; maybe TRBD1 (5 bases). The CDR3 has 14 amino acids. Germline loops: CDR1 KGHDR, CDR2 SFDVKD. V lost 5 bases and J 0 bases, leaving 7 bases between the germline ends. In nucleotides, the CDR3 is TGTGCCACCAGTGGGGGCGGCTCCTACAATGAGCAGTTCTTC. Its protein product is CATSGGGSYNEQFF.

V is TRBV7-9 and J is TRBJ2-3, with D possibly being TRBD2 (6 bases). Trimming shortened V by 5 bases and J by 6 bases, and 21 bases separated the two germline ends. There are 16 residues in the CDR3. CDR1 and CDR2 (germline): SEHNR, FQNEAQ (reference sequence). The CDR3 loop is CASSPGVPFGGDTQYF. DNA for the CDR3: TGTGCCAGCAGCCCTGGGGTACCCTTTGGGGGGGATACGCAGTATTTT.

This clonotype was seen only a few times. The gene calls are TRBV12-3 or TRBV12-4 and TRBJ2-3; 11 bases are a match to TRBD1. The CDR3 length is 15 residues. The V and J ends lost 1 base and 5 bases, in that order; junction bases with no gene match: 2. The CDR3 DNA sequence: TGTGCCAGCAGTTTAGGGACAGGGGGCCAAGATACGCAGTATTTT. It yields the protein CASSLGTGGQDTQYF.

There are many counts of this clonotype. The chain has TRBV4-3 and TRBJ2-3; D may be TRBD1 (6 bases). Germline assignment: CDR1 LGHNA and CDR2 YSLEER. This CDR3 contains 17 residues. V was shortened by 0 bases and J by 4 bases, with 17 bases between the two germline ends. This chain's CDR3 is CASSQEGGSLFADTQYF. For the CDR3, the DNA is TGCGCCAGCAGCCAAGAAGGGGGTAGTTTGTTCGCAGATACGCAGTATTTT.

This chain links TRBV27 with TRBJ1-2, with D possibly being TRBD1 (6 bases). CDR1 MNHEY and CDR2 SMNVEV come from the germline V gene (reference sequence). The CDR3 consists of 15 residues. The V gene lost 7 bases and the J gene lost 2 bases, with 17 bases spanning the gap. The CDR3 nucleotides read TGTGCCAGCACCTACAGTATAGGGGGGAACTATGGCTACACCTTC. Translation: CASTYSIGGNYGYTF.

There are a few counts of this clonotype. The chain joins TRBV25-1 to TRBJ2-1; 9 positions agree with TRBD2. Germline loops: CDR1 MGHDK, CDR2 SYGVNS. The CDR3 contains 17 residues. V lost 3 bases and J lost 7; bases outside the gene matches: 13. The CDR3 DNA follows: TGTGCCAGCAGTGACTCCTCCGGGGGGCGGGGGGGGAATGAGCAGTTCTTC. Translating it yields CASSDSSGGRGGNEQFF.

This clonotype was counted a few times. This chain joins TRBV6-2 or TRBV6-3 and TRBJ2-7; 11 bases map to TRBD2. Germline CDR1 reads MNHEY; CDR2 reads SVGEGT. Trimming cost V 6 bases and J 4 bases; bases outside gene matches: 5. The CDR3 is 14 amino acids. In DNA form, the CDR3 reads TGTGCCAGCAGCCTGCCTAGCGGGAGGTACGAGCAGTACTTC. It specifies CASSLPSGRYEQYF.

The V and J genes are TRBV7-9 and TRBJ2-3; 8 nucleotides line up with TRBD1. Looked up from germline, CDR1 is SEHNR and CDR2 is FQNEAQ (reference sequence). V shed 3 bases and J 6 bases; nucleotides not matched to a gene: 2. The CDR3 runs 13 residues. This chain's CDR3 is CASSFQGADTQYF. DNA of the CDR3: TGTGCCAGCAGCTTCCAGGGGGCGGATACGCAGTATTTT. Full variable domain (rest looked up from reference TRBV7-9 and TRBJ2-3): DTGVSQNPRHKITKRGQNVTFRCDPISEHNRLYWYRQTLGQGPEFLTYFQNEAQLEKSRLLSDRFSAERPKGSFSTLEIQRTEQGDSAMYLCASSFQGADTQYFGPGTRLTVL.

The sample holds many counts of this clonotype. The V gene is TRBV20-1, the J gene TRBJ2-1; a possible D gene is TRBD2 (5 bases). The CDR3 is 12 residues long. Germline CDR1 and CDR2: DFQATT and SNEGSKA (reference sequence). V lost 1 base and J lost 4, with 5 bases in between. The CDR3 is CSARGGYNEQFF. The CDR3 nucleotides are TGCAGTGCTAGAGGCGGGTACAATGAGCAGTTCTTC.

This clonotype was detected only a few times. The rearrangement links TRBV11-2 to TRBJ1-1; possibly TRBD1 for D (5 bases). This CDR3 is built from 14 residues. CDR1 and CDR2 from the germline V gene are SGHAT and FQNNGV. V lost 0 bases, J lost 9 bases, and 14 bases lay in between. The DNA of the CDR3 is TGTGCCAGCAGCTTAGATCGACAGTTCGGTAAAGCTTTCTTT. It specifies CASSLDRQFGKAFF. The whole variable domain, remainder taken from reference TRBV11-2 and TRBJ1-1, is EAGVAQSPRYKIIEKRQSVAFWCNPISGHATLYWYQQILGQGPKLLIQFQNNGVVDDSQLPKDRFSAERLKGVDSTLKIQPAKLEDSAVYLCASSLDRQFGKAFFGQGTRLTVV.

This clonotype was seen repeatedly, ten times or more. V gene TRBV12-3 or TRBV12-4 combines with J gene TRBJ2-1; 7 nucleotides line up with TRBD2. Trimming cost V 5 bases and J 6 bases; bases outside gene matches: 7. This CDR3 is 14 amino acids long. The CDR3 protein is CASSRRGGFNEQFF. CDR3 DNA: TGTGCCAGCAGTAGAAGGGGAGGGTTCAATGAGCAGTTCTTC.

This clonotype has only a few counts. The rearrangement uses TRBV9 and TRBJ2-1; the match to TRBD2 covers 7 bases. Germline V CDR1 and CDR2: SGDLS, YYNGEE. Trimming took 4 bases from V and 1 from J; bases not matched to a gene: 8. The CDR3 sequence is 16 residues long. The CDR3 bases are TGTGCCAGCAGCCCAAGAGCGGGAAGGTCCTACAATGAGCAGTTCTTC. It yields the protein CASSPRAGRSYNEQFF. Drawing the rest from reference TRBV9 and TRBJ2-1, the complete variable domain is DSGVTQTPKHLITATGQRVTLRCSPRSGDLSVYWYQQSLDQGLQFLIQYYNGEERAKGNILERFSAQQFPDLHSELNLSSLELGDSALYFCASSPRAGRSYNEQFFGPGTRLTVL.

The V gene is TRBV12-3 or TRBV12-4, the J gene TRBJ2-1; 9 bases are shared with TRBD1. With V trimmed by 7 bases and J by 4 bases, 8 bases remained unmatched. This CDR3 region has 15 residues. CDR3 loop: CASTQDRGHYNEQFF. DNA of the CDR3: TGTGCCAGCACCCAGGACAGGGGACATTACAATGAGCAGTTCTTC.

The chain joins TRBV5-1 to TRBJ2-7; TRBD1 is a possible D gene (5 bases). Germline loops: CDR1 SGHRS, CDR2 YFSETQ. This CDR3 has 14 amino acids. Trimming removed 3 bases at V and 5 bases at J, with 15 bases between. This chain's CDR3 is CASSSGHTGHEQYF. In DNA, the CDR3 is TGCGCCAGCAGCTCAGGACATACAGGCCACGAGCAGTACTTC.

The table lists this clonotype with a few counts. The rearrangement links TRBV6-2 or TRBV6-3 to TRBJ2-7; no firm D call. This CDR3 has 12 residues. V dropped 7 bases and J dropped 4 bases, with 11 bases sitting between them. The germline CDR1 and CDR2 sequences are MNHEY and SVGEGT. The CDR3 DNA follows: TGTGCCAGCAAAGAATACAATTACGAGCAGTACTTC. It is translated as CASKEYNYEQYF.

V usage is TRBV12-3 or TRBV12-4 and J usage is TRBJ2-7; the D gene is possibly TRBD1 (6 bases). The CDR3 runs 14 residues. V was cut by 6 bases and J by 0 bases, with 12 bases left in between. The CDR3 loop reads CASRDRDTSYEQYF. CDR3 nucleotides: TGTGCCAGCAGGGACCGGGACACCTCCTACGAGCAGTACTTC.

The chain joins TRBV6-2 or TRBV6-3 to TRBJ2-1; 10 bases map to TRBD2. The junction had 4 bases not matched to a gene; V was cut back by 1 base and J by 10 bases. Germline loops: CDR1 MNHEY, CDR2 SVGEGT. The CDR3 is made up of 14 amino acids. This CDR3 reads CASSYLLTSGEQFF. CDR3 coding DNA: TGTGCCAGCAGTTACTTACTGACTAGCGGGGAGCAGTTCTTC.